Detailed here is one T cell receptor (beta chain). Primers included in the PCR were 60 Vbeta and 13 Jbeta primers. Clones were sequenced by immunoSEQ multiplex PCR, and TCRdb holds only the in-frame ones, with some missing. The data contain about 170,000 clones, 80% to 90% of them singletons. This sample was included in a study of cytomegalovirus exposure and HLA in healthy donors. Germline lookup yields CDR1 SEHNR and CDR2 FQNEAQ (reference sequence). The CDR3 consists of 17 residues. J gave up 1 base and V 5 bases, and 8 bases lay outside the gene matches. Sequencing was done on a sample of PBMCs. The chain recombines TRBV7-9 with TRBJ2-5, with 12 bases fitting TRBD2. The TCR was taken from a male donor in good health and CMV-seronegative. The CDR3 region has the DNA TGTGCCAGCAGCCAGGGGGGACTAGCGGGTGTCCAAGAGACCCAGTACTTC. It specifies CASSQGGLAGVQETQYF. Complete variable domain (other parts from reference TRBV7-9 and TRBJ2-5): DTGVSQNPRHKITKRGQNVTFRCDPISEHNRLYWYRQTLGQGPEFLTYFQNEAQLEKSRLLSDRFSAERPKGSFSTLEIQRTEQGDSAMYLCASSQGGLAGVQETQYFGPGTRLLVL.